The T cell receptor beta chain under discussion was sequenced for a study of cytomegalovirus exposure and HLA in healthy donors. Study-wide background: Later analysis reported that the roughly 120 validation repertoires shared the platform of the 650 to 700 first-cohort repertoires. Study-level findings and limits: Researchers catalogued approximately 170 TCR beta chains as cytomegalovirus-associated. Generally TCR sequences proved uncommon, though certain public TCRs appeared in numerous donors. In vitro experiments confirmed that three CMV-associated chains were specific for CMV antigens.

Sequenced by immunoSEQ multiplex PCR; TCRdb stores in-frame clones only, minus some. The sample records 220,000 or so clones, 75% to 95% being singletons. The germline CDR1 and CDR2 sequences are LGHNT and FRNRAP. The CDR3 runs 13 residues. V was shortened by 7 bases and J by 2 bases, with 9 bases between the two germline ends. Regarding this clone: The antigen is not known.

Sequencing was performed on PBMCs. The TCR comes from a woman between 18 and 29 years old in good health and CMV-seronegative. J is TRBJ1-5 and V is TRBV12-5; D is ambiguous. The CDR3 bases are TGTGCTAGTGCCGACACCGGCAATCAGCCCCAGCATTTT. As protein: CASADTGNQPQHF.